This T cell receptor beta chain comes out of a study of breast tumors, draining lymph nodes, adjacent tissues. The study's findings and limits: Tumor and nontumor repertoires were significantly more similar in luminal-like than in basal-like breast cancer. Tumors had less TCR diversity than lymph nodes, more than nontumor tissue.

With 5 bases clipped from V and 8 bases from J, the junction kept 30 bases outside the gene matches. Germline-derived CDR1 and CDR2 are MNHEY and SVGEGT. The CDR3 is 21 amino acids. Comment on this clonotype: Its matching antigen is unknown.

Breast cancer patients provided tissue from their axillary draining lymph nodes. TCRdb reprocessed the multiplex PCR reads with MiXCR, giving one entry per CDR3 protein. Of some 85,000 distinct CDR3 sequences listed, more than 25% are singletons. The gene calls are TRBV6-2 or TRBV6-3 and TRBJ2-7, with 10 bases lining up with TRBD2. This sequence originates from a female donor with breast cancer. Some clones in this sample may be carry-over from other donors' samples. Sequencing used axillary lymph node tissue. The CDR3 sequence: CASSHRIDMWVKGLANYKQYF. The CDR3, as DNA: TGTGCCAGCAGTCACCGTATTGATATGTGGGTGAAGGGACTAGCGAATTACAAGCAGTACTTC.